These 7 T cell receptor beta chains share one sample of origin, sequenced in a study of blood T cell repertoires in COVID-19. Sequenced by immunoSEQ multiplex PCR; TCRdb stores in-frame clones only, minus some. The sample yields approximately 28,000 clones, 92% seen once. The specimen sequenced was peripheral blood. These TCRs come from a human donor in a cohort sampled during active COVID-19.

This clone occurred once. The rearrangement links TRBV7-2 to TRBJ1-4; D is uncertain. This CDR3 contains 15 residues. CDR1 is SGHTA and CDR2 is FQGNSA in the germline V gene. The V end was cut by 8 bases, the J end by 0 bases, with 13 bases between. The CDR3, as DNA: TGTGCCAGCCGCCTGACACCCGCAACTAATGAAAAACTGTTTTTT. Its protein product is CASRLTPATNEKLFF.

CDR3 bases: TGTGCCAGCAGTTTCGATCCGACTAGCTCTGGGGCCAACGTCCTGACTTTC. Translated, it gives CASSFDPTSSGANVLTF. The chain joins TRBV27 to TRBJ2-6; weak D call: TRBD2 (6 bases). CDR1 is MNHEY and CDR2 is SMNVEV in the germline V gene (reference sequence). This CDR3 comprises 17 residues. V lost 3 bases and J lost 0, with 12 bases in between.

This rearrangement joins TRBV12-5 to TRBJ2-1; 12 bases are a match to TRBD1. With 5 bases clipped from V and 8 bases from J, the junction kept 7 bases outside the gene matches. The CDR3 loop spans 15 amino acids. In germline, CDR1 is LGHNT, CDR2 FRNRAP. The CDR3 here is CASGIGTGGVYEQFF. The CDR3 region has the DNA TGTGCTAGTGGTATCGGGACAGGGGGCGTCTATGAGCAGTTCTTC.

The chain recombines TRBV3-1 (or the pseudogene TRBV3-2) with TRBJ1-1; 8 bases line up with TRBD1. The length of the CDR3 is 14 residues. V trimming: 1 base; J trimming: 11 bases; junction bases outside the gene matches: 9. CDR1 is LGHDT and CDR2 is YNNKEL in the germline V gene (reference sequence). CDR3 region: CASSQGTGFERAFF. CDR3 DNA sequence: TGTGCCAGCAGCCAAGGGACAGGGTTTGAGAGGGCTTTCTTT.

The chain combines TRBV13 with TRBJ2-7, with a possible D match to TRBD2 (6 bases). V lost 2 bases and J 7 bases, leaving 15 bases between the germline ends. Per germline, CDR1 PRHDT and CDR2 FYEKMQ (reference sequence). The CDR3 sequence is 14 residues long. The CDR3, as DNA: TGTGCCAGCAGCTTATTATGGGGGAGGACGGAGCAGTACTTC. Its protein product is CASSLLWGRTEQYF.

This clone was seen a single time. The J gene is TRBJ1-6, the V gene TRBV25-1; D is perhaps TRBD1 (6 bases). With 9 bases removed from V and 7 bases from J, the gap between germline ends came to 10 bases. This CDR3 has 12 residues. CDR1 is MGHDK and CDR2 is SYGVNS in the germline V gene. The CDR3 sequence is CARQGLNSPLHF. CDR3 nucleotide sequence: TGTGCCAGACAGGGCCTGAATTCACCCCTCCACTTT.

CDR3 sequence (DNA): TGTGCCAGCAGCTCCGGACAGGGGGGCAATCAGCCCCAGCATTTT. Its protein is CASSSGQGGNQPQHF. This sequence joins TRBV7-9 and TRBJ1-5; 10 bases map to TRBD1. Germline V CDR1 and CDR2: SEHNR, FQNEAQ (reference sequence). The V and J ends lost 4 bases and 2 bases, in that order; junction bases with no gene match: 2. The CDR3 has 15 amino acids.